This T cell receptor beta chain was found in a study of PD-1 blockade in classical Hodgkin lymphoma (dated by TCRdb to the early 2020s). For the study in its entirety: Nivolumab dosing was 3 mg/kg intravenously every 2 weeks, continuing until either disease progression or unacceptable toxicity. A peripheral blood immune signature of response to PD-1 blockade in classical Hodgkin lymphoma was defined using TCR beta sequencing and CyTOF. Study-wide findings and limitations: Only a single clinical trial cohort was studied, and what caused the repertoire differences, possibly disease activity or prior therapy, remained undefined. Among trial patients, those achieving complete response had baseline diversity similar to that of newly diagnosed patients, while diversity was significantly lower in partial responders and progressors. By C4D1, a significant rise was seen in CD4+ TCR diversity but not in CD8+ TCR diversity (p=0.0027 vs p=0.16), and the rise was most apparent among complete responders (p=0.02). Baseline TCR diversity was reported to be lower in newly diagnosed patients than in healthy donors and to be lower still in relapsed/refractory patients. Lower diversity was seen in patients whose nivolumab began less than 1 year after ASCT, and these patients were left out of later analyses so that immune reconstitution would not confound the results.

This sample's time point label indicates: cycle 1 day 1 (C1D1), immediately before nivolumab initiation. All trial patients had relapsed after autologous stem cell transplantation, with cohorts A, B and C differing in prior brentuximab vedotin exposure. A total of roughly 57 patients with relapsed/refractory classical Hodgkin lymphoma made up the trial cohort, and each patient's best overall response was complete response, partial response or progressive disease. Single-agent nivolumab was administered to trial patients in the multi-cohort phase II CheckMate 205 trial. An independent review committee assessed best overall response using the 2007 International Working Group response criteria. PBMCs from the trial were collected at three points: immediately before nivolumab initiation (C1D1), and during therapy at cycle 2 day 1 and cycle 4 day 1. Peripheral blood was collected in 8 mL Vacutainer Cell Preparation Tubes, from which PBMCs were isolated by centrifugation and then cryopreserved.

Genomic DNA was extracted with the Qiagen DNeasy kit from unsorted PBMCs and from negatively selected CD4+ and CD8+ fractions. TCR beta CDR3 regions were amplified by immunoSEQ multiplex PCR using primers annealing to V and J segments. A synthetic immune receptor repertoire was used to minimize amplification bias, and any remaining bias was removed computationally after sequencing. Under the source paper's analysis protocol: Custom Python scripts were used to quantify repertoire diversity as the Shannon entropy index. Unsorted, CD4+ and CD8+ repertoires were analyzed separately, except for combined analyses in which CD4+ and CD8+ sequences were merged in silico. Clonal expansion was defined as at least a 2-fold frequency increase after treatment relative to C1D1, with a pseudocount of 0.5 for undetected baseline clones. Clones with 0 or 1 copy at C1D1 were defined as singleton clones, while clones with 2 or more copies were defined as non-singleton clones. Clones expanded in unsorted samples were labelled as CD4+, CD8+ or unknown by matching protein sequences in sorted samples from the same patient. Wilcoxon tests on paired samples were used to test diversity changes from C1D1 to C4D1. In TCRdb, the immuneACCESS table is reduced to in-frame sequences with V and J assigned. These tables do not hold every clone; where another copy was compared, an unresolved V gene accounts for under half, and the others remain unexplained. V and J calls and clone size are given by that table; D and trimming were obtained from the DNA. This sample holds 30,000 or so clones; 80% to 90% were observed only once. Approximately 32% of the sample belongs to the ten largest clones.

Inclusive of the bounding cysteine and phenylalanine, the CDR3 is 16 residues long. The sequence is cut down to CDR3 DNA, 48 bases in frame from base 1. V was cut back by 0 bases and J by 0 bases, leaving a gap of 8 bases between them. From a lookup of the germline V gene, CDR1 and CDR2 are SGHNT and YENEEA. This clone was observed once. What this receptor recognizes is not known. Per-nucleotide qualities are absent, and no much larger clonotype sits a single base away. The receptor chain draws on TRBV11-3 and TRBJ2-2, with a tentative D gene TRBD1 over 5 matching bases. The specimen comprised peripheral blood mononuclear cells (PBMCs), sampled at baseline. The TCR was taken from a human donor with classical Hodgkin lymphoma. The CDR3 has the sequence CASSLDRASNTGELFF. Read as DNA, the sequence is TGTGCCAGCAGCTTAGACAGGGCCTCGAACACCGGGGAGCTGTTTTTT.